This T cell receptor beta chain appears in the sequencing data of a study of PD-L1 blockade in urothelial cancer. Across the whole study: Of approximately 29 patients, twenty-five were males with bladder-origin urothelial cancer. Researchers looked at the blood 3 weeks (second dose) and 6 weeks after treatment began. Median blood clonality was around 0.08, with 75,000 to 90,000 unique TCRs.

The V gene end was trimmed by 4 bases and the J gene end by 2 bases; junction bases not matched to a gene: 4. The germline V gene has CDR1 MNHEY and CDR2 SMNVEV (reference sequence). The CDR3 is made up of 15 amino acids. This table comes from immunoSEQ multiplex PCR, and its TCRdb copy is limited to in-frame clones, with some not included. The sample lists 40,000 to 55,000 clones, 91% occurring once. As for time point: peripheral blood 6 weeks after treatment start. The sample was PBMCs, taken around atezolizumab (anti-PD-L1) treatment. The gene calls are TRBV27 and TRBJ2-2; TRBD1 matches at 7 bases. The source is a man between 70 and 80 years old with urothelial cancer. The CDR3 nucleotides are TGTGCCAGCAGTTCAGGGACAGTAAACACCGGGGAGCTGTTTTTT. Protein product: CASSSGTVNTGELFF.